This TCR beta chain was found in a study of cytomegalovirus exposure and HLA in healthy donors. Study-wide results and caveats: A later analysis linked a missense DCLRE1C variant to TCR beta V- and J-gene trimming. In a later analysis, HLA-C alleles had the fewest associated TCRs, DRB1 alleles the most.

The study ran its PCR with 60 Vbeta and 13 Jbeta primers. TCRdb's table, derived via immunoSEQ multiplex PCR, lists solely in-frame clones and lacks some. The sample consists of 110,000 to 150,000 clones, almost 85% of them appearing once. This clone was detected a few times. The antigen is undetermined. Trimming stripped 5 bases from V and 0 bases from J, with 19 bases between. CDR1 is SEHNR, CDR2 FQNEAQ, per germline (reference sequence). The CDR3 spans 17 residues. This receptor was taken from a woman aged 60-70 years in good health and CMV-seropositive. The specimen was PBMCs. This chain connects TRBV7-9 to TRBJ1-1, with D possibly TRBD1 on 6 matching bases. The CDR3 DNA is TGTGCCAGCAGCCCGAGGACAGAATCCACTATGAACACTGAAGCTTTCTTT. It is translated as CASSPRTESTMNTEAFF. Complete variable domain (other parts from reference TRBV7-9 and TRBJ1-1): DTGVSQNPRHKITKRGQNVTFRCDPISEHNRLYWYRQTLGQGPEFLTYFQNEAQLEKSRLLSDRFSAERPKGSFSTLEIQRTEQGDSAMYLCASSPRTESTMNTEAFFGQGTRLTVV.